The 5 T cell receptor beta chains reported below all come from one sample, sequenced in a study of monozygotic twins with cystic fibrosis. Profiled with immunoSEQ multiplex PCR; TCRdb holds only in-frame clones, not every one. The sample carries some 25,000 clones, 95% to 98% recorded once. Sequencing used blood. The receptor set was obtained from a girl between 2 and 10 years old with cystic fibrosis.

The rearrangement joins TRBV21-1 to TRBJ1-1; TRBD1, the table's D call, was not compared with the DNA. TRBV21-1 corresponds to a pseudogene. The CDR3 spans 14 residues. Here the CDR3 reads CASSKDREYTEAFF. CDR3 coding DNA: TGTGCCAGCAGCAAAGACAGGGAGTACACTGAAGCTTTCTTT.

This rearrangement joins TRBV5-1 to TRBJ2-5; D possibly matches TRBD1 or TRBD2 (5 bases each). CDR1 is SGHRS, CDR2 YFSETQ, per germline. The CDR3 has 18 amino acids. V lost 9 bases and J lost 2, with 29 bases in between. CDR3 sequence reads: CANSIVPPIQGTQETQYF. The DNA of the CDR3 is TGCGCCAACTCTATAGTCCCCCCTATACAAGGGACGCAAGAGACCCAGTACTTC.

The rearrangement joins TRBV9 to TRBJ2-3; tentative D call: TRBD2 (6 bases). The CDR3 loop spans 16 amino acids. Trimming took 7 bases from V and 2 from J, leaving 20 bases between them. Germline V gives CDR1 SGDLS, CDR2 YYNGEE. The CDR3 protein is CASSFESGGTTDTQYF. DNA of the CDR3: TGTGCCAGCTCCTTCGAGAGCGGAGGGACCACAGATACGCAGTATTTT.

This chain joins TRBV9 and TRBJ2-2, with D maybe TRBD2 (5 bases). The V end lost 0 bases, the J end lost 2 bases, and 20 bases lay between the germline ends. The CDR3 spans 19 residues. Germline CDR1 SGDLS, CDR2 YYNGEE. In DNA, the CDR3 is TGTGCCAGCAGCGTAGGGGGAGTTCCTTCTGGGAGAAACACCGGGGAGCTGTTTTTT. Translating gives CASSVGGVPSGRNTGELFF. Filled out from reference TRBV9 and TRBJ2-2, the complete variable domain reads DSGVTQTPKHLITATGQRVTLRCSPRSGDLSVYWYQQSLDQGLQFLIQYYNGEERAKGNILERFSAQQFPDLHSELNLSSLELGDSALYFCASSVGGVPSGRNTGELFFGEGSRLTVL.

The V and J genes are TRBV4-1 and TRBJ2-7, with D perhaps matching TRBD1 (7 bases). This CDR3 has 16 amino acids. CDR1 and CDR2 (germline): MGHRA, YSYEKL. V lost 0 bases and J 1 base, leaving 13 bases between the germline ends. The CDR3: CASSQDTGDRSYEQYF. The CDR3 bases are TGCGCCAGCAGCCAAGATACGGGGGACAGATCCTACGAGCAGTACTTC.